This T cell receptor beta chain was documented in a study of shared T cell receptors in the human thymus. The table came from immunoSEQ multiplex PCR; TCRdb's copy has only in-frame clones and leaves some out. In the table there are some 720,000 clones, over 75% of which are singletons. After removal of 1 base from V and 7 bases from J, the junction contained 6 bases not matched to a gene. Germline values: CDR1 MGHRA, CDR2 YSYEKL. The CDR3 is 14 amino acids. These data were likewise used in another study, on human thymus T cells. That source notes: Thymus tissue for the work was resected from patients undergoing corrective heart surgery.

The receptor's source is a boy under two years old with a congenital heart defect. This rearrangement joins TRBV4-1 to TRBJ2-7; TRBD1 matches 8 bases. The source material was thymocytes. The CDR3 DNA reads as TGCGCCAGCAGCCAAGGACAGGGGCCGGGGGAGCAGTACTTC. As protein: CASSQGQGPGEQYF.